This T cell receptor (beta chain) appears in the sequencing data of a study of blood T cells in healthy people across ages. This CDR3 is built from 13 residues. Per germline, CDR1 LGHNA and CDR2 YSLEER. The ends were cut back, 0 bases at V and 11 bases at J, with 13 bases in the middle. Primers used in a second PCR of about 7 to 12 cycles were a sample-barcoded 5' primer and a J-beta primer mix. MiXCR, applied by TCRdb to the 5' RACE reads, yields one record per CDR3 protein. The sample lists about 1.4 million distinct CDR3 sequences, approximately 60% occurring once. The chain combines TRBV4-3 with TRBJ1-2; D is uncertain. The source is a man aged 18 to 29 in good health. What was sequenced was blood. The CDR3 sequence: CASSQEGSRMYTF. The CDR3 region has the DNA TGCGCCAGCAGCCAAGAAGGAAGTCGCATGTACACCTTC.